These 22 T cell receptor beta chains originate from one sample sequenced in a study of cytomegalovirus exposure and HLA in healthy donors. Primers for the PCR totalled 60 Vbeta and 13 Jbeta. The data were produced by immunoSEQ multiplex PCR, yet TCRdb's version contains in-frame clones alone and is incomplete. The sample shows more than 130,000 clones, 70% to 80% of them seen only once. Sequencing input: PBMCs. The receptors originated from a male donor in good health and CMV-seronegative.

The chain joins TRBV5-1 to TRBJ2-7; possible D gene TRBD1, 7 bases. This CDR3 comprises 15 residues. V was clipped by 5 bases and J by 3 bases, with 18 bases between them. Germline CDR1 reads SGHRS; CDR2 reads YFSETQ. CDR3 nucleotides: TGCGCCAGCAGTTTTTCGGGGGCAGGGGGCTACGAGCAGTACTTC. Amino acids: CASSFSGAGGYEQYF.

The V gene is TRBV30, the J gene TRBJ2-1; TRBD1 might be the D (5 bases). The CDR3 extends over 15 amino acids. CDR1 GTSNPN and CDR2 SVGIG come from the germline V gene (reference sequence). Between the trimmed V and J ends, which lost 0 bases and 2 bases, there was a span of 11 bases. The DNA for the CDR3 is TGTGCCTGGAGTGTAAGGGGCCAGCCCTACAATGAGCAGTTCTTC. Amino acid sequence: CAWSVRGQPYNEQFF. The full variable domain, rest sourced from reference TRBV30 and TRBJ2-1, is SQTIHQWPATLVQPVGSPLSLECTVEGTSNPNLYWYRQAAGRGLQLLFYSVGIGQISSEVPQNLSASRPQDRQFILSSKKLLLSDSGFYLCAWSVRGQPYNEQFFGPGTRLTVL.

V and J are TRBV2 and TRBJ1-2; a possible D gene is TRBD1 (6 bases). V was shortened by 8 bases and J by 3 bases, with 13 bases between the two germline ends. CDR1 and CDR2 (germline): SNHLY, FYNNEI. The CDR3 length is 13 residues. The CDR3 reads CASVRWTDYGYTF. The CDR3, as DNA: TGTGCCAGCGTACGATGGACAGACTATGGCTACACCTTC.

The genes are TRBV6-6 and TRBJ2-7; tentative D call: TRBD2 (6 bases). The germline gives CDR1 MNHNY, CDR2 SVGAGI (reference sequence). The V and J ends lost 6 bases and 3 bases respectively, with 12 bases between them. The CDR3 consists of 13 residues. The chain's CDR3 is CASSRDGGYEQYF. The DNA of the CDR3 is TGTGCCAGCAGCCGGGACGGGGGCTACGAGCAGTACTTC.

J is TRBJ1-1 and V is TRBV11-1, with unresolved D. Germline values: CDR1 SGHAT, CDR2 FQDESV (reference sequence). There are 15 residues in the CDR3. With 1 base removed from V and 1 base from J, the gap between germline ends came to 10 bases. CDR3 residues: CASSLEDSKNTEAFF. The CDR3 DNA reads as TGTGCCAGCAGCTTAGAGGACTCAAAGAACACTGAAGCTTTCTTT.

J is TRBJ2-1 and V is TRBV7-3, with D unclear. The CDR3 totals 11 residues. Germline V gives CDR1 SGHTA, CDR2 FQGTGA. V gave up 6 bases and J gave up 5 bases, with 5 bases separating them. This chain's CDR3 is CASSDNNEQFF. In DNA, the CDR3 is TGTGCCAGCAGTGACAACAATGAGCAGTTCTTC.

This clone was recorded a few times. The chain has TRBV7-6 and TRBJ1-1; D uncertain. The V gene lost 4 bases and the J gene lost 5 bases, with 8 bases spanning the gap. The CDR3 is 12 amino acids. Looked up from germline, CDR1 is SGHVS and CDR2 is FNYEAQ. The CDR3 DNA reads TGTGCCAGCAGCTCAGAGGGAACTGAAGCTTTCTTT. This codes for CASSSEGTEAFF.

This sequence joins TRBV28 and TRBJ1-2; D is ambiguous. The CDR3 sequence is 13 residues long. The germline V and J ends were trimmed by 6 bases and 7 bases, with 15 bases remaining between them. The germline V gene has CDR1 MDHEN and CDR2 SYDVKM. The CDR3 region is CASSKMGGSGYTF. CDR3 nucleotides: TGTGCCAGCAGCAAGATGGGAGGATCTGGCTACACCTTC.

The chain joins TRBV6-5 to TRBJ1-2; the D gene is possibly TRBD1 (6 bases). The germline V and J ends were trimmed by 2 bases and 5 bases, with 9 bases remaining between them. The CDR3 sequence is 13 residues long. Germline loops: CDR1 MNHEY, CDR2 SVGAGI. CDR3 amino acids: CASSYRTEYGYTF. CDR3 coding DNA: TGTGCCAGCAGTTACAGGACAGAGTATGGCTACACCTTC.

V and J are TRBV19 and TRBJ1-3; tentatively, D is TRBD1 (5 bases). CDR3 length equals 16 residues. The V end lost 6 bases, the J end lost 0 bases, and 15 bases lay between the germline ends. CDR1 and CDR2 (germline): LNHDA, SQIVND (reference sequence). The CDR3: CASRTPREGSGNTIYF. Written as DNA, the CDR3 is TGTGCCAGTAGAACCCCCAGGGAAGGCTCTGGAAACACCATATATTTT. The full variable domain, its missing parts supplied by reference TRBV19 and TRBJ1-3, is DGGITQSPKYLFRKEGQNVTLSCEQNLNHDAMYWYRQDPGQGLRLIYYSQIVNDFQKGDIAEGYSVSREKKESFPLTVTSAQKNPTAFYLCASRTPREGSGNTIYFGEGSWLTVV.

The V gene is TRBV5-1, the J gene TRBJ1-3; 8 bases are shared with TRBD1. From germline, CDR1 is SGHRS and CDR2 YFSETQ. J gave up 4 bases and V 0 bases, and 6 bases lay outside the gene matches. The CDR3 has 16 amino acids. CDR3 sequence (DNA): TGCGCCAGCAGCTTGGTTACAGGGGGAATAGGAAACACCATATATTTT. Its translation: CASSLVTGGIGNTIYF.

Comments on this clone: Other DNA sequences in the same sample also yield this CDR3. The chain links TRBV6-5 to TRBJ1-2; no clear D gene. Germline CDR1 MNHEY, CDR2 SVGAGI. CDR3 length equals 14 residues. Trimming took off 0 bases at V and 0 bases at J, with 5 bases between the two ends. The CDR3 here is CASSYSRTNYGYTF. The CDR3 DNA reads TGTGCCAGCAGTTACTCGCGTACTAACTATGGCTACACCTTC.

J is TRBJ1-1 and V is TRBV10-3, with unresolved D. The CDR3 runs 15 residues. CDR1 and CDR2 (germline): ENHRY, SYGVKD. Deletions cut 4 bases from V and 1 base from J, with 13 bases between. This CDR3 is CAISVKEGENTEAFF. The CDR3 DNA follows: TGTGCCATCAGTGTTAAGGAGGGAGAGAACACTGAAGCTTTCTTT.

The chain combines TRBV28 with TRBJ2-2, with a possible D match to TRBD2 (5 bases). Trimming cost V 3 bases and J 0 bases, with 14 bases left between them. The CDR3 totals 17 residues. CDR1 is MDHEN, CDR2 SYDVKM, per germline. In nucleotides, the CDR3 is TGTGCCAGCAGTTTCCCAACTAGATTATCGAACACCGGGGAGCTGTTTTTT. Translation gives CASSFPTRLSNTGELFF.

V and J are TRBV28 and TRBJ1-2; tentative D call: TRBD1 (5 bases). The CDR3 length is 12 residues. The V gene's germline CDR1 is MDHEN and CDR2 SYDVKM. V was cut by 2 bases and J by 8 bases, with 9 bases left in between. DNA of the CDR3: TGTGCCAGCAGTTTAGACAGAAGGGGCTACACCTTC. Amino acids: CASSLDRRGYTF.

The chain carries TRBV5-1 and TRBJ1-2; D gene uncertain. The CDR3 consists of 14 residues. CDR1 is SGHRS, CDR2 YFSETQ, per germline. The V and J ends lost 2 bases and 5 bases respectively, with 13 bases between them. CDR3 amino acids: CASSFGEGGYGYTF. Written as DNA, the CDR3 is TGCGCCAGCAGCTTCGGAGAGGGTGGATATGGCTACACCTTC.

V and J are TRBV5-6 and TRBJ2-7; possibly TRBD1 for D (6 bases). The CDR3 is 16 residues long. Germline CDR1 is SGHDT and CDR2 is YYEEEE. V dropped 3 bases and J dropped 6 bases, with 22 bases sitting between them. The chain's CDR3 is CASSSAGAGAYGEQYF. CDR3 DNA: TGTGCCAGCAGCTCCGCAGGGGCCGGAGCCTATGGCGAGCAGTACTTC.

The chain employs TRBV7-2 and TRBJ1-1, with D perhaps matching TRBD1 (6 bases). Deletions cut 5 bases from V and 5 bases from J, with 15 bases between. The CDR3 consists of 14 residues. Looked up from germline, CDR1 is SGHTA and CDR2 is FQGNSA. The chain's CDR3 is CASSLLTGLTEAFF. The CDR3 DNA reads as TGTGCCAGCAGCCTTCTTACAGGGTTAACTGAAGCTTTCTTT.

The rearrangement joins TRBV6-6 to TRBJ1-2, with 9 bases matching TRBD1. V dropped 2 bases and J dropped 8; count of bases not matched to a gene: 6. CDR1 is MNHNY and CDR2 is SVGAGI in the germline V gene (reference sequence). The CDR3 loop spans 14 amino acids. Written as DNA, the CDR3 is TGTGCCAGCAGTTACGATACAGGGGGCCGGGGCTACACCTTC. This gives the protein CASSYDTGGRGYTF.

The genes are TRBV5-6 and TRBJ1-2; 9 bases are shared with TRBD1. The CDR3 spans 19 residues. J was trimmed by 0 bases and V by 4 bases; bases with no gene match: 16. Germline V CDR1 and CDR2: SGHDT, YYEEEE. The CDR3 protein is CASSTLYRDRDWSNYGYTF. The CDR3 DNA reads as TGTGCCAGCAGCACACTCTACCGGGACAGGGATTGGTCTAACTATGGCTACACCTTC. Together with reference TRBV5-6 and TRBJ1-2, the CDR3 gives the full variable domain: DAGVTQSPTHLIKTRGQQVTLRCSPKSGHDTVSWYQQALGQGPQFIFQYYEEEERQRGNFPDRFSGHQFPNYSSELNVNALLLGDSALYLCASSTLYRDRDWSNYGYTFGSGTRLTVV.

V usage is TRBV7-9 and J usage is TRBJ1-2; TRBD1 aligns across 9 bases. CDR1 is SEHNR, CDR2 FQNEAQ, per germline (reference sequence). The CDR3 runs to 13 residues. Trimming at V came to 5 bases and at J to 5 bases, leaving 3 bases not matched to a gene. The CDR3 loop is CASSPGTGYGYTF. For the CDR3, the DNA is TGTGCCAGCAGCCCCGGGACAGGGTATGGCTACACCTTC.

V and J are TRBV19 and TRBJ1-2; unclear D gene. Per the germline V gene, CDR1 is LNHDA and CDR2 is SQIVND (reference sequence). The CDR3 sequence is 15 residues long. V was clipped by 3 bases and J by 4 bases, with 15 bases between them. Here the CDR3 DNA reads TGTGCCAGTAGTATTAATGAGGAACGGATCTATGGCTACACCTTC. It translates to CASSINEERIYGYTF.